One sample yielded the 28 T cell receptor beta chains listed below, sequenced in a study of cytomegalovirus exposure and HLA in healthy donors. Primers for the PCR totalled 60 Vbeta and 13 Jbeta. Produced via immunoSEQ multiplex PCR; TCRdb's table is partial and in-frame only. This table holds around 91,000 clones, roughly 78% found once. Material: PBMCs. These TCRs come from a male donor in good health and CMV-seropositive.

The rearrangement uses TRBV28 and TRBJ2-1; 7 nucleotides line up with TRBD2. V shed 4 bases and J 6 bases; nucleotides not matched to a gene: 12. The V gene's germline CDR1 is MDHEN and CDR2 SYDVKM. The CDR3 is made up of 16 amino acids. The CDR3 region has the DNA TGTGCCAGCAGTTCCGGCGGGGGATCCGCGGGCAATGAGCAGTTCTTC. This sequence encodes CASSSGGGSAGNEQFF.

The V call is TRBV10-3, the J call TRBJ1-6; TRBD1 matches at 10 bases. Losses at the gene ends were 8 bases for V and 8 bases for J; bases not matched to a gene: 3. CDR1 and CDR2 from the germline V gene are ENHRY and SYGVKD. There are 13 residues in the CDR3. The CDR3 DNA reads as TGTGCCATCGCTGGGACAGGGGATTCACCCCTCCACTTT. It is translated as CAIAGTGDSPLHF.

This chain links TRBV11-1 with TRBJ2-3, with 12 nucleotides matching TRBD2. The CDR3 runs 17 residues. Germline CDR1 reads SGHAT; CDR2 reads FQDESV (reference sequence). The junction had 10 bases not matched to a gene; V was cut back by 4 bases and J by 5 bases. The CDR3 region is CASSWTGLAGSIDTQYF. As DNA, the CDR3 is TGTGCCAGCAGCTGGACAGGACTAGCGGGATCCATAGATACGCAGTATTTT.

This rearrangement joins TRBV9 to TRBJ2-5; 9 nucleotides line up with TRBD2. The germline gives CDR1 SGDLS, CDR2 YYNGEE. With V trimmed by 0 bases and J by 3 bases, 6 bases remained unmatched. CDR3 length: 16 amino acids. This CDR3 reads CASSVGAGGSKETQYF. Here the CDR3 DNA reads TGTGCCAGCAGCGTAGGGGCGGGAGGGTCGAAAGAGACCCAGTACTTC.

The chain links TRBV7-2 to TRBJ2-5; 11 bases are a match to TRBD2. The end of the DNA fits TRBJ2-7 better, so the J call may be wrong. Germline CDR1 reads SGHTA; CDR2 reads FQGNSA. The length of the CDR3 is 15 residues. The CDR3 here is CASSSGLAGTYEQYF. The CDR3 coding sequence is TGTGCCAGCAGCTCCGGACTAGCGGGTACCTACGAGCAGTACTTC.

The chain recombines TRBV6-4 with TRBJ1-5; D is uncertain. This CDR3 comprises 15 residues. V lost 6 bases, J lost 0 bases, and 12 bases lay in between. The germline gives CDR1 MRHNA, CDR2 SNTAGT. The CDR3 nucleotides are TGTGCCAGCAGCCCTCGACACGATAGCAATCAGCCCCAGCATTTT. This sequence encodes CASSPRHDSNQPQHF.

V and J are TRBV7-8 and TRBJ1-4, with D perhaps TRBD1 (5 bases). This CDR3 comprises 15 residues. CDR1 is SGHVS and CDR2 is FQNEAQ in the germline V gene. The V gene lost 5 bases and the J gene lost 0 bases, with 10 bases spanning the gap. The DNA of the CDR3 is TGTGCCAGCAGCCCGGGGGACCCAACTAATGAAAAACTGTTTTTT. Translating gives CASSPGDPTNEKLFF.

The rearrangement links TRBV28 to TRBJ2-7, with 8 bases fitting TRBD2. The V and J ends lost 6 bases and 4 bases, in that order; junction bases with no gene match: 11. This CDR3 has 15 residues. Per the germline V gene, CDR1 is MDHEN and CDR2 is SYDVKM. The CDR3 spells CASRKRAGGTYEQYF. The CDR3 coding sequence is TGTGCCAGCAGAAAAAGGGCGGGAGGAACGTACGAGCAGTACTTC.

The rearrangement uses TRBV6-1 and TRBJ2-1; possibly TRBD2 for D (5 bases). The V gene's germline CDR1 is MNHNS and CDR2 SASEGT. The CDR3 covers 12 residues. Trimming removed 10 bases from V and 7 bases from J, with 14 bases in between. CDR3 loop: CATRESGNEQFF. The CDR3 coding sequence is TGTGCCACTAGGGAGTCCGGGAATGAGCAGTTCTTC.

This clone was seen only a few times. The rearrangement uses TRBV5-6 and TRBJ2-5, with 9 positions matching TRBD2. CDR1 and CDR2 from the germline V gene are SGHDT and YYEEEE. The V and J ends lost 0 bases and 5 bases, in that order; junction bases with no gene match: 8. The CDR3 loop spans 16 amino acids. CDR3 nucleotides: TGTGCCAGCAGCTTGGGCCGGCGGGGGGGCTGGGAGACCCAGTACTTC. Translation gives CASSLGRRGGWETQYF.

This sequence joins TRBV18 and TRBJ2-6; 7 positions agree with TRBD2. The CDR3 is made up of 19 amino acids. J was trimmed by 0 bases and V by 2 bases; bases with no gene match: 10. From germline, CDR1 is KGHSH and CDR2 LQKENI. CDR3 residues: CASSPRRTSDSSGANVLTF. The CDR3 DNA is TGTGCCAGCTCACCAAGAAGAACTAGCGACAGCTCTGGGGCCAACGTCCTGACTTTC.

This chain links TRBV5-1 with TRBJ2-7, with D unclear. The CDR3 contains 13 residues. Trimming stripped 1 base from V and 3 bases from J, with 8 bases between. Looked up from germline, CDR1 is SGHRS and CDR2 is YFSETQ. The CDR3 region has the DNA TGCGCCAGCAGCTTGCTAGTGGGCTACGAGCAGTACTTC. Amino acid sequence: CASSLLVGYEQYF.

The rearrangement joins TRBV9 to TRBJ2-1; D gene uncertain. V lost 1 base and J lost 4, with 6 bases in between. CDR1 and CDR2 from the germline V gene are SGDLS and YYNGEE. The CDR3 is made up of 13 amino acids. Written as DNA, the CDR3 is TGTGCCAGCAGCGTAACGGGTTACAATGAGCAGTTCTTC. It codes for CASSVTGYNEQFF.

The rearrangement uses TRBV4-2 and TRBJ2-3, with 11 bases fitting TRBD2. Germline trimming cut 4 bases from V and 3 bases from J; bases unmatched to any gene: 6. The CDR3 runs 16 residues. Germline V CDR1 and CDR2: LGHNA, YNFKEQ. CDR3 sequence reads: CASSPPLAGGTDTQYF. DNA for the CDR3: TGTGCCAGCAGCCCCCCCCTAGCGGGAGGAACAGATACGCAGTATTTT.

The CDR3 region is CASSYGGSSPLHF. The CDR3 DNA is TGTGCCAGCAGTTATGGCGGGTCCTCACCCCTCCACTTT. This rearrangement joins TRBV27 to TRBJ1-6, with D unclear. V was shortened by 4 bases and J by 10 bases, with 11 bases between the two germline ends. Germline V gene lookup returns CDR1 MNHEY and CDR2 SMNVEV (reference sequence). The CDR3 has 13 amino acids.

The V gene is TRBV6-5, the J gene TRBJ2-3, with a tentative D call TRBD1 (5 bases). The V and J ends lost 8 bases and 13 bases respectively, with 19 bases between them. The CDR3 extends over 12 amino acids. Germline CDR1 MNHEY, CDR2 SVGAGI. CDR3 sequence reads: CASAGVQAHEYF. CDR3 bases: TGTGCCAGCGCTGGAGTACAGGCGCATGAGTATTTT.

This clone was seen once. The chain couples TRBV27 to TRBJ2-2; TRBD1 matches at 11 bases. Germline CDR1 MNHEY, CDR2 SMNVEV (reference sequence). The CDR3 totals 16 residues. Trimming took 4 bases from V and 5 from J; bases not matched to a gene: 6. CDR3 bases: TGTGCCAGCAGTTCTGGACAGGGGGCGGTTACCGGGGAGCTGTTTTTT. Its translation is CASSSGQGAVTGELFF.

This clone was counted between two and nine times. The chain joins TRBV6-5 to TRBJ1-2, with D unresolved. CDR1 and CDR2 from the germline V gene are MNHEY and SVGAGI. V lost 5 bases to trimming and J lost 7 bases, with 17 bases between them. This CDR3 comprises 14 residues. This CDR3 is CASSDGREASGYTF. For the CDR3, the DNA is TGTGCCAGCAGTGACGGGCGGGAAGCCTCTGGCTACACCTTC.

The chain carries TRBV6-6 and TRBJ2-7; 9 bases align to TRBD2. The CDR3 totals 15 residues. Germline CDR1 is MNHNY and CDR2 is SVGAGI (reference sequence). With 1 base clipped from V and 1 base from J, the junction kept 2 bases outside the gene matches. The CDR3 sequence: CASSYWAGGSYEQYF. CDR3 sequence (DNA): TGTGCCAGCAGTTACTGGGCGGGGGGGTCCTACGAGCAGTACTTC.

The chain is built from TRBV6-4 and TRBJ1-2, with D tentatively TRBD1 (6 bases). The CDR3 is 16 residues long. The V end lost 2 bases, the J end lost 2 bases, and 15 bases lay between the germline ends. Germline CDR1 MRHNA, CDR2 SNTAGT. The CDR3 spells CASSDMGYRENYGYTF. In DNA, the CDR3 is TGTGCCAGCAGTGACATGGGGTACAGGGAGAACTATGGCTACACCTTC.

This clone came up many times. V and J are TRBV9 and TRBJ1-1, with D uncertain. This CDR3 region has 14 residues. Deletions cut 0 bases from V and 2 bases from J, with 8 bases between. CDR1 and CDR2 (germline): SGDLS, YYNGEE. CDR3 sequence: CASSVGGSNTEAFF. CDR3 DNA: TGTGCCAGCAGCGTAGGAGGCAGCAACACTGAAGCTTTCTTT.

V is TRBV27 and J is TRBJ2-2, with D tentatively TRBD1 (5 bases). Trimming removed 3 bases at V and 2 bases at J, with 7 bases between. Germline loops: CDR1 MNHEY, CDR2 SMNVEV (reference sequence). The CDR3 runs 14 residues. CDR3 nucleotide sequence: TGTGCCAGCAGTTTTGACAGTAACACCGGGGAGCTGTTTTTT. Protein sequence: CASSFDSNTGELFF.

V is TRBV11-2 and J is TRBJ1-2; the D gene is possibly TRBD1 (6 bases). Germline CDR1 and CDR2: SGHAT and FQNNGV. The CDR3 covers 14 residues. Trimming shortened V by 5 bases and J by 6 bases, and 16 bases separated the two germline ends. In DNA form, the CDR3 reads TGTGCCAGCAGCGCGCAGAACAGGGTGGATGGCTACACCTTC. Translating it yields CASSAQNRVDGYTF.

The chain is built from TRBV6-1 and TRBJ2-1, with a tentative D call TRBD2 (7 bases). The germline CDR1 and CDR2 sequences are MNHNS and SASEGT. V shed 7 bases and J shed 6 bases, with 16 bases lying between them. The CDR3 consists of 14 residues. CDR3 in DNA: TGTGCCAGCATCGTGGGGGGGGCCATCAATGAGCAGTTCTTC. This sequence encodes CASIVGGAINEQFF.

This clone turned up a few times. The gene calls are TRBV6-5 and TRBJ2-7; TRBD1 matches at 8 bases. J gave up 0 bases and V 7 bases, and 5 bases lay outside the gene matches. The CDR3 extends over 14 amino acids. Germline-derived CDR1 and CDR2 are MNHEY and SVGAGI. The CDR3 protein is CASIGTGGSYEQYF. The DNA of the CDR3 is TGTGCCAGCATAGGTACAGGGGGCTCCTACGAGCAGTACTTC.

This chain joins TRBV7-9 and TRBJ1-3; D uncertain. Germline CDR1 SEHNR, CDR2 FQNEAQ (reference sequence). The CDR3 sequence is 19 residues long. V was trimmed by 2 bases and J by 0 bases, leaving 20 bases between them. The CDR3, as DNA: TGTGCCAGCAGCTTAAGCCGAACCAAGCTAACGAGCTCTGGAAACACCATATATTTT. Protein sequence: CASSLSRTKLTSSGNTIYF. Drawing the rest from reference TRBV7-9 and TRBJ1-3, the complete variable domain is DTGVSQNPRHKITKRGQNVTFRCDPISEHNRLYWYRQTLGQGPEFLTYFQNEAQLEKSRLLSDRFSAERPKGSFSTLEIQRTEQGDSAMYLCASSLSRTKLTSSGNTIYFGEGSWLTVV.

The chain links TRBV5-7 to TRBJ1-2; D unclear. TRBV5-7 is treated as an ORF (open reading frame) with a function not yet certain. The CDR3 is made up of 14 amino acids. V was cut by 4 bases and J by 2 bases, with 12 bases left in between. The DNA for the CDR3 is TGTGCCAGCAGCCACTTCCTCCTCAACTATGGCTACACCTTC. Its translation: CASSHFLLNYGYTF.

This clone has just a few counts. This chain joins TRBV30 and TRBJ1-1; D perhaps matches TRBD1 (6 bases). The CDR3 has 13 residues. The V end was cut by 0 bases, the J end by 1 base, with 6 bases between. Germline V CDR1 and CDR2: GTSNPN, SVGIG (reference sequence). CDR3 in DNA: TGTGCCTGGAGTGTACAGGGGAACACTGAAGCTTTCTTT. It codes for CAWSVQGNTEAFF.